A selection of T cell receptor beta chains follows, all from one sample in a study of cytomegalovirus exposure and HLA in healthy donors. The data were produced by immunoSEQ multiplex PCR, yet TCRdb's version contains in-frame clones alone and is incomplete. Of about 200,000 clones in the sample, 82% are singletons; the top ten hold 0.08% to 0.1%. The sample consisted of PBMCs. The receptors derive from a boy younger than 10 in good health and CMV-seronegative. The CDR3 runs from the conserved cysteine through the conserved F or W. The order of the fields is J gene, clone size, V gene, D gene, CDR3 protein, CDR3 DNA. The D gene is left open where the match is weak. The size field is filled for only some rows; it gives once, few, many or a size class.

>TRBJ2-1|-|TRBV13|-
CASSLGGLMRGEQFF
TGTGCCAGCAGCTTAGGGGGTCTAATGCGAGGTGAGCAGTTCTTC
>TRBJ2-7|-|TRBV15|-
CATSRDVGGLYEQYF
TGTGCCACCAGCAGAGATGTTGGGGGCCTCTACGAGCAGTACTTC
>TRBJ2-3|few|TRBV11-2|-
CASSLNPPQAGADTQYF
TGTGCCAGCAGCTTAAACCCCCCTCAGGCGGGCGCAGATACGCAGTATTTT
>TRBJ2-7|-|TRBV4-1|TRBD1
CASSRPGQEYEQYF
TGCGCCAGCAGCCGCCCGGGACAGGAATACGAGCAGTACTTC
>TRBJ2-1|-|TRBV5-6|TRBD2
CASSLPAGGSSSYNEQFF
TGTGCCAGCAGCTTGCCAGCGGGGGGGTCCAGCTCCTACAATGAGCAGTTCTTC
>TRBJ2-5|-|TRBV7-6|TRBD2
CASSRRVAGGQETQYF
TGTGCCAGCAGCCGCCGGGTAGCGGGGGGGCAAGAGACCCAGTACTTC
>TRBJ2-2|-|TRBV18|TRBD2
CASSYRGAGELFF
TGTGCCAGCTCATACCGGGGGGCCGGGGAGCTGTTTTTT
>TRBJ2-5|-|TRBV6-6|-
CASSSDYQETQYF
TGTGCCAGCAGCTCTGACTACCAAGAGACCCAGTACTTC
>TRBJ2-1|once|TRBV19|-
CASSKQGRVYNEQFF
TGTGCCAGTAGTAAACAGGGAAGGGTCTACAATGAGCAGTTCTTC
>TRBJ1-2|-|TRBV7-2|-
CASSFIYGYTF
TGTGCCAGCAGCTTTATTTATGGCTACACCTTC
>TRBJ2-5|once|TRBV30|TRBD2
CAWSSGGQETQYF
TGTGCCTGGAGTAGCGGGGGGCAAGAGACCCAGTACTTC
>TRBJ2-1|-|TRBV9|-
CASSGHPGNEQFF
TGTGCCAGCAGCGGACATCCTGGCAATGAGCAGTTCTTC
>TRBJ2-5|-|TRBV28|TRBD1
CASSLPGGAETQYF
TGTGCCAGCAGTTTACCAGGGGGCGCAGAGACCCAGTACTTC
>TRBJ2-5|once|TRBV11-2|-
CASSLVRALESQYF
TGTGCCAGCAGCTTAGTCCGAGCACTTGAAAGTCAGTACTTC
>TRBJ2-7|-|TRBV6-5|TRBD2
CASRQTSVLSYEQYF
TGTGCCAGCAGACAAACTAGCGTCTTATCCTACGAGCAGTACTTC
>TRBJ1-1|-|TRBV29-1|TRBD1
CSVVGQGESEAFF
TGCAGCGTTGTTGGACAGGGCGAATCCGAAGCTTTCTTT
>TRBJ2-5|-|TRBV20-1|-
CSASKETQYF
TGCAGTGCTAGTAAAGAGACCCAGTACTTC
>TRBJ2-3|-|TRBV6-5|TRBD2
CASSGLAGFTDTQYF
TGTGCCAGCAGCGGACTAGCGGGCTTCACAGATACGCAGTATTTT
>TRBJ1-3|-|TRBV6-5|-
CASSYSRGGNTIYF
TGTGCCAGCAGTTACAGTAGGGGTGGAAACACCATATATTTT
>TRBJ1-6|-|TRBV7-2|-
CASSLSAGNDSPLHF
TGTGCCAGCAGCTTATCTGCAGGGAACGATTCACCCCTCCACTTT
>TRBJ1-5|once|TRBV6-5|-
CASSFTVLSQPQHF
TGTGCCAGCAGTTTTACGGTCCTTAGTCAGCCCCAGCATTTT
>TRBJ2-7|-|TRBV11-2|TRBD1
CASSFTSVPGQNYEQYF
TGTGCCAGCAGCTTTACTTCCGTCCCGGGACAGAACTACGAGCAGTACTTC
>TRBJ1-3|-|TRBV6-6|TRBD1
CASTTGAGNTIYF
TGTGCCAGCACCACAGGGGCTGGAAACACCATATATTTT
>TRBJ2-3|few|TRBV6-6|-
CASSYLGIRLADTQYF
TGTGCCAGCAGTTACCTCGGGATCCGGCTCGCAGATACGCAGTATTTT
>TRBJ2-7|-|TRBV7-3|-
CASSLKNGYEQYF
TGTGCCAGCAGTTTGAAGAACGGCTACGAGCAGTACTTC
>TRBJ2-3|few|TRBV7-9|-
CASSTLWDFDTDTQYF
TGTGCCAGCAGCACCCTTTGGGACTTCGACACAGATACGCAGTATTTT
>TRBJ2-7|-|TRBV2|TRBD1
CASSATGGPFYEQYF
TGTGCCAGCAGTGCGACAGGGGGCCCCTTCTACGAGCAGTACTTC
>TRBJ2-3|-|TRBV9|TRBD2
CASSGRGGLTDTQYF
TGTGCCAGCAGCGGCCGGGGGGGCCTCACAGATACGCAGTATTTT
>TRBJ1-6|once|TRBV6-6|-
CASRDTLSSYNSPLHF
TGTGCCAGCCGGGACACCTTAAGCTCCTATAATTCACCCCTCCACTTT
>TRBJ2-3|-|TRBV29-1|-
CSVEAEGRTDTQYF
TGCAGCGTTGAGGCGGAGGGTCGGACAGATACGCAGTATTTT
>TRBJ2-3|-|TRBV7-9|-
CASSLLYRQADTQYF
TGTGCCAGCAGCCTCCTCTACAGACAGGCAGATACGCAGTATTTT
>TRBJ1-2|-|TRBV6-5|-
CASSPPGMLGYTF
TGTGCCAGCAGTCCCCCCGGTATGTTGGGCTACACCTTC
>TRBJ2-3|-|TRBV7-6|TRBD2
CASSSRLAGTDTQYF
TGTGCCAGCAGCTCCCGACTAGCGGGCACAGATACGCAGTATTTT
>TRBJ1-3|-|TRBV11-2|-
CASSSDARVGGNTIYF
TGTGCCAGCAGCTCCGACGCCAGGGTCGGTGGAAACACCATATATTTT
>TRBJ1-1|few|TRBV30|TRBD1
CAWDRGMNTEAFF
TGTGCCTGGGACAGGGGAATGAACACTGAAGCTTTCTTT
>TRBJ2-7|-|TRBV6-5|-
CASSYSAGAPYEQYF
TGTGCCAGCAGTTACTCCGCGGGGGCCCCCTACGAGCAGTACTTC
>TRBJ2-2|-|TRBV4-3|-
CASSPTEGGGTGELFF
TGCGCCAGCAGCCCGACCGAGGGTGGCGGCACCGGGGAGCTGTTTTTT
>TRBJ2-7|-|TRBV15|TRBD1
CATSGDRGRGDEQYF
TGTGCCACCAGCGGTGACAGGGGGCGCGGAGACGAGCAGTACTTC
>TRBJ1-1|-|TRBV5-1|-
CASSLAGSMNTEAFF
TGCGCCAGCAGCTTGGCAGGGTCTATGAACACTGAAGCTTTCTTT
>TRBJ1-1|-|TRBV7-2|-
CASSFAESTEAFF
TGTGCCAGCAGCTTCGCCGAGAGCACTGAAGCTTTCTTT
>TRBJ2-5|few|TRBV7-9|-
CASSFPTGTQETQYF
TGTGCCAGCAGCTTCCCGACTGGAACCCAAGAGACCCAGTACTTC
>TRBJ1-6|-|TRBV5-5|TRBD1
CASSYRQGSSPLHF
TGTGCCAGCAGCTATCGACAGGGTAGTTCACCCCTCCACTTT
>TRBJ2-2|-|TRBV18|TRBD1
CASSPRRTGTGTGELFF
TGTGCCAGCTCACCTCGCCGGACAGGGACGGGCACCGGGGAGCTGTTTTTT
>TRBJ2-7|-|TRBV11-2|-
CASSLEGSLASEQYF
TGTGCCAGCAGCTTAGAAGGATCACTAGCTAGCGAGCAGTACTTC
>TRBJ2-2|-|TRBV6-5|-
CASLQGYTGELFF
TGTGCCAGTTTACAGGGCTACACCGGGGAGCTGTTTTTT
>TRBJ2-5|once|TRBV6-6|-
CASSYGAEETQYF
TGTGCCAGCAGTTACGGAGCGGAGGAGACCCAGTACTTC
>TRBJ2-5|-|TRBV2|-
CASSEWVRAGETQYF
TGTGCCAGCAGTGAATGGGTGAGGGCGGGGGAGACCCAGTACTTC
>TRBJ1-2|-|TRBV7-6|TRBD1
CASSLDQGVGYTF
TGTGCCAGCAGCTTAGATCAGGGGGTAGGCTACACCTTC
>TRBJ1-2|-|TRBV7-2|-
CATRRGLGYGYTF
TGTGCCACCCGGCGGGGGCTCGGCTATGGCTACACCTTC
>TRBJ2-7|-|TRBV19|TRBD1
CASAGTGAYEQYF
TGTGCCAGTGCCGGGACAGGAGCCTACGAGCAGTACTTC
>TRBJ1-2|-|TRBV29-1|-
CSVVRQGNYGYTF
TGCAGCGTTGTCAGGCAGGGGAACTATGGCTACACCTTC
>TRBJ2-1|few|TRBV18|TRBD1
CASSPAVAGGYNEQFF
TGTGCCAGCTCACCGGCCGTGGCAGGGGGCTACAATGAGCAGTTCTTC
>TRBJ1-1|-|TRBV18|TRBD1
CASSRGQGVFSEAFF
TGTGCCAGCTCGCGAGGACAGGGGGTATTTTCTGAAGCTTTCTTT
>TRBJ1-4|-|TRBV7-9|TRBD1
CASSRTGGVEKLFF
TGTGCCAGCAGCCGAACAGGGGGAGTTGAAAAACTGTTTTTT
>TRBJ2-7|-|TRBV20-1|-
CSAPQGYEQYF
TGCAGTGCTCCACAGGGTTACGAGCAGTACTTC